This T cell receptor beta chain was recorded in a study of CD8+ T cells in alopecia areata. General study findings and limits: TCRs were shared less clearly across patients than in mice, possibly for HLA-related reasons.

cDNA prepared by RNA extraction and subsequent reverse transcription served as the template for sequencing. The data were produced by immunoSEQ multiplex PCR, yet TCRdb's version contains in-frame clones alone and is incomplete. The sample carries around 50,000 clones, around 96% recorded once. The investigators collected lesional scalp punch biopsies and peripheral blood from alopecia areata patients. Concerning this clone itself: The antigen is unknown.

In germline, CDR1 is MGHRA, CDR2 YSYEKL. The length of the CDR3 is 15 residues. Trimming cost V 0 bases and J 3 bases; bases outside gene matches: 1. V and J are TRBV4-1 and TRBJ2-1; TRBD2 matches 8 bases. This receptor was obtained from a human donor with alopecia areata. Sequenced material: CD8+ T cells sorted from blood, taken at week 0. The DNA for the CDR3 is TGCGCCAGCAGCCAAGAGGCGGGGGGCTACAATGAGCAGTTCTTC. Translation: CASSQEAGGYNEQFF.